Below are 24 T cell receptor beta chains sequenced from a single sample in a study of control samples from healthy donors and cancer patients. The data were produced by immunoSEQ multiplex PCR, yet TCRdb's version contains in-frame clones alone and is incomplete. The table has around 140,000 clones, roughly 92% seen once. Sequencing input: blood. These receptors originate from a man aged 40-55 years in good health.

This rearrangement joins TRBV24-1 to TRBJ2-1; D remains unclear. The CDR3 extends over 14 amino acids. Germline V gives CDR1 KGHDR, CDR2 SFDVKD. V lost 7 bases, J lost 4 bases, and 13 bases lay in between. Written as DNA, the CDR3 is TGTGCCACCAGACCAAAGGACCCTTACAATGAGCAGTTCTTC. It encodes CATRPKDPYNEQFF.

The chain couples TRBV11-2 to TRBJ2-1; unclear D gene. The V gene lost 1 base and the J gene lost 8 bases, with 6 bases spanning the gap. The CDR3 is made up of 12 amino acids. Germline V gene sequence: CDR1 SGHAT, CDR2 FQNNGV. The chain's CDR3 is CASSLAEYEQFF. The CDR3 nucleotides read TGTGCCAGCAGCTTAGCCGAATATGAGCAGTTCTTC.

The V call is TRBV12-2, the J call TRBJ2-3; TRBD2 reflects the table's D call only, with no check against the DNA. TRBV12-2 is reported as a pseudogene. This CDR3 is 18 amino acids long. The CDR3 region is CASRFTMGVGDCTDTQYF. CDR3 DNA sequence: TGTGCAAGTCGCTTCACAATGGGGGTGGGGGACTGCACAGATACGCAGTATTTT.

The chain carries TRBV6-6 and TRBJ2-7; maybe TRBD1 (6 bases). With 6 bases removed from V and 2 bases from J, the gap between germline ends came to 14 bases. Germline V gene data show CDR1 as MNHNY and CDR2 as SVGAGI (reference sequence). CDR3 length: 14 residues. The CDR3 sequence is CASSLRWDTYEQYF. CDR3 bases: TGTGCCAGCAGCCTACGGTGGGACACCTACGAGCAGTACTTC.

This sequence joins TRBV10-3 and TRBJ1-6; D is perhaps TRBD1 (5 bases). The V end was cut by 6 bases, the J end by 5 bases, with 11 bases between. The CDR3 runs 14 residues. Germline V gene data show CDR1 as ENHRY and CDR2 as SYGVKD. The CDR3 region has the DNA TGTGCCATCAGCCCGGGACGGAATAATTCACCCCTCCACTTT. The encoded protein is CAISPGRNNSPLHF.

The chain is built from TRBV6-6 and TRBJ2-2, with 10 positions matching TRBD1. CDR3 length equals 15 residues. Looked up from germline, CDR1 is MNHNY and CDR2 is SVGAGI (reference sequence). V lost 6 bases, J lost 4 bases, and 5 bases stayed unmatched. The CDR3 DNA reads TGTGCCAGCAGCTTGGGACAGGGGCGCACCGGGGAGCTGTTTTTT. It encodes CASSLGQGRTGELFF.

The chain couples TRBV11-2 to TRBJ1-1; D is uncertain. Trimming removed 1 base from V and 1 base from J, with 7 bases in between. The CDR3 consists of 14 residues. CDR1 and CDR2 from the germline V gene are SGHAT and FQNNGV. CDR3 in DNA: TGTGCCAGCAGCTTAGGCAGTAGGAACACTGAAGCTTTCTTT. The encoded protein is CASSLGSRNTEAFF.

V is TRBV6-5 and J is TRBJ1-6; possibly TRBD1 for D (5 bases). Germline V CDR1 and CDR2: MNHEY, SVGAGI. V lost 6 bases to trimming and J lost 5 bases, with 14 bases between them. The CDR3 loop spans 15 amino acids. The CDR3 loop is CASSRRDGDNSPLHF. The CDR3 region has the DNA TGTGCCAGCAGCCGACGGGACGGAGATAATTCACCCCTCCACTTT.

For the CDR3, the DNA is TGTGCCACCAGTGATTTGGCTGTTACGCAGTATTTT. This translates into CATSDLAVTQYF. The chain recombines TRBV24-1 with TRBJ2-3; D unclear. Germline V lookup: CDR1 KGHDR, CDR2 SFDVKD. The CDR3 consists of 12 residues. Trimming pared 0 bases from V and 8 bases from J, leaving 5 bases between.

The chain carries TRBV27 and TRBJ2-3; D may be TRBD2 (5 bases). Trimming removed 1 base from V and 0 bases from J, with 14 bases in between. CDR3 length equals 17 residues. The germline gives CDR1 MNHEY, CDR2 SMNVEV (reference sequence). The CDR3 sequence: CASSLWSGVTSTDTQYF. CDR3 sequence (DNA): TGTGCCAGCAGTTTATGGTCCGGGGTCACTAGCACAGATACGCAGTATTTT.

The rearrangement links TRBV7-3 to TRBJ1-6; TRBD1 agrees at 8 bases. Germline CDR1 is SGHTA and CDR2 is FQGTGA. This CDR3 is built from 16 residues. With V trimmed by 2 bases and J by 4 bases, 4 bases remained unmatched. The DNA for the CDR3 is TGTGCCAGCAGCTTACTGGACAGGGCTTATAATTCACCCCTCCACTTT. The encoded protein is CASSLLDRAYNSPLHF.

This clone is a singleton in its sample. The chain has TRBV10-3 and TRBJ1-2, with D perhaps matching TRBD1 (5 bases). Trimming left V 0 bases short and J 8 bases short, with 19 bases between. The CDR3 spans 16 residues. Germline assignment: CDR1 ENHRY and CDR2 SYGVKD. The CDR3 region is CAISESAGLDLWGYTF. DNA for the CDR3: TGTGCCATCAGTGAGTCAGCAGGGCTGGATTTATGGGGCTACACCTTC.

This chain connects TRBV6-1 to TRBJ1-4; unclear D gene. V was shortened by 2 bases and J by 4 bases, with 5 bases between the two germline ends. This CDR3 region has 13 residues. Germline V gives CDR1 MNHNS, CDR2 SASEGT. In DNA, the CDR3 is TGTGCCAGCAGTGAACTTGGTAATGAAAAACTGTTTTTT. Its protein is CASSELGNEKLFF.

CDR3 region: CASSGGRQETQYF. DNA of the CDR3: TGTGCCAGCAGCGGAGGACGTCAAGAGACCCAGTACTTC. The V gene is TRBV2, the J gene TRBJ2-5; TRBD2 is a possible D gene (5 bases). Germline CDR1 and CDR2: SNHLY and FYNNEI. The CDR3 runs to 13 residues. The V end lost 6 bases, the J end lost 2 bases, and 10 bases lay between the germline ends. Based on the CDR3 plus reference TRBV2 and TRBJ2-5, the full variable domain is EPEVTQTPSHQVTQMGQEVILRCVPISNHLYFYWYRQILGQKVEFLVSFYNNEISEKSEIFDDQFSVERPDGSNFTLKIRSTKLEDSAMYFCASSGGRQETQYFGPGTRLLVL.

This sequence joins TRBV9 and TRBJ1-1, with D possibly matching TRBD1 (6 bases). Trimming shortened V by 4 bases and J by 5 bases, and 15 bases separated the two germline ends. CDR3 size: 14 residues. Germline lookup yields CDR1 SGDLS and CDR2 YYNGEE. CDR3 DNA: TGTGCCAGCAGCAGGGGGGAGGTCTGGACTGAAGCTTTCTTT. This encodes CASSRGEVWTEAFF.

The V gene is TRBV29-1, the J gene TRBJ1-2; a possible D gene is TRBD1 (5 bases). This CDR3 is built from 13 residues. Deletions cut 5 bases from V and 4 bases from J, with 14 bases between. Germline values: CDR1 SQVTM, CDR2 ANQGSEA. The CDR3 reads CSVQGTAAYGYTF. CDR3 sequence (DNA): TGCAGCGTTCAGGGAACAGCTGCCTATGGCTACACCTTC.

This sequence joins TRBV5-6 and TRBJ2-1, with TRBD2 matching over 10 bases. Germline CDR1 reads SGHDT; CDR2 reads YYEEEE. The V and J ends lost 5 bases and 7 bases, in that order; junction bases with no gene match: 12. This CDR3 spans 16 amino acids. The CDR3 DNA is TGTGCCAGCAGTTATGGATCGGGACTAGCGTGGAATGAGCAGTTCTTC. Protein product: CASSYGSGLAWNEQFF.

The CDR3 sequence: CASSRDSNTGELFF. For the CDR3, the DNA is TGCGCCAGCAGCCGGGACTCGAACACCGGGGAGCTGTTTTTT. This chain links TRBV5-1 with TRBJ2-2, with TRBD2 as a possible D gene (6 bases). This CDR3 has 14 amino acids. V lost 4 bases and J 0 bases, leaving 7 bases between the germline ends. Germline assignment: CDR1 SGHRS and CDR2 YFSETQ. The full variable domain, its missing parts supplied by reference TRBV5-1 and TRBJ2-2, is KAGVTQTPRYLIKTRGQQVTLSCSPISGHRSVSWYQQTPGQGLQFLFEYFSETQRNKGNFPGRFSGRQFSNSRSEMNVSTLELGDSALYLCASSRDSNTGELFFGEGSRLTVL.

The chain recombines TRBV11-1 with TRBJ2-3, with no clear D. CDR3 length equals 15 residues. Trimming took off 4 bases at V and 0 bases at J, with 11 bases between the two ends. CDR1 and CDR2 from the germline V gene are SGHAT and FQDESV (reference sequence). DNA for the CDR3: TGTGCCAGCAGCTCACACACCTCTAGCACAGATACGCAGTATTTT. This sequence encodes CASSSHTSSTDTQYF.

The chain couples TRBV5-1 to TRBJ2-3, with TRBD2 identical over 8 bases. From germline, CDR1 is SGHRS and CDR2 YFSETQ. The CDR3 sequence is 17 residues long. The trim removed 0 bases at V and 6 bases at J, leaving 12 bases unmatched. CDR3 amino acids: CASSLAVSAGGPDTQYF. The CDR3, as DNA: TGCGCCAGCAGCTTGGCCGTATCGGCGGGGGGACCGGATACGCAGTATTTT.

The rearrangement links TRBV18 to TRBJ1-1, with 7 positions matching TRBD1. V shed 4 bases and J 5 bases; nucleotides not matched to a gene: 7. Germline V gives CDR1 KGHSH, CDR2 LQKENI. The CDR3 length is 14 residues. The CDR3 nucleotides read TGTGCCAGCTCACGGACGACAGGGCTGACTGAAGCTTTCTTT. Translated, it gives CASSRTTGLTEAFF.

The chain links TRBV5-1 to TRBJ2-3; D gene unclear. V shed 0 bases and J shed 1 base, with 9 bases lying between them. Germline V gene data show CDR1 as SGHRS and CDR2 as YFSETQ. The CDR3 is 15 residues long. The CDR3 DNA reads TGCGCCAGCAGCTTGGAACAGCCTGGCACAGATACGCAGTATTTT. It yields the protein CASSLEQPGTDTQYF. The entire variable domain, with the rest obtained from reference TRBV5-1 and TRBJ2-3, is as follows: KAGVTQTPRYLIKTRGQQVTLSCSPISGHRSVSWYQQTPGQGLQFLFEYFSETQRNKGNFPGRFSGRQFSNSRSEMNVSTLELGDSALYLCASSLEQPGTDTQYFGPGTRLTVL.

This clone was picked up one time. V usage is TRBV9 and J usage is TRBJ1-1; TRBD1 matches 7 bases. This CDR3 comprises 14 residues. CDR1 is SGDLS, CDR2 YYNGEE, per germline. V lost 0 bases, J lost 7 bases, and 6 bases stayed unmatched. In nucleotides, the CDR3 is TGTGCCAGCAGCGTAGGGACAGGACCCAATGAAGCTTTCTTT. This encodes CASSVGTGPNEAFF.

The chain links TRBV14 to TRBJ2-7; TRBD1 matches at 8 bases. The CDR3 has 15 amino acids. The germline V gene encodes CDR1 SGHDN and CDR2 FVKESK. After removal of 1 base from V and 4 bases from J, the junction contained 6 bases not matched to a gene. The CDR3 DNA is TGTGCCAGCAGCCAAGGGGCAGGGGGCTCATACGAGCAGTACTTC. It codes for CASSQGAGGSYEQYF.